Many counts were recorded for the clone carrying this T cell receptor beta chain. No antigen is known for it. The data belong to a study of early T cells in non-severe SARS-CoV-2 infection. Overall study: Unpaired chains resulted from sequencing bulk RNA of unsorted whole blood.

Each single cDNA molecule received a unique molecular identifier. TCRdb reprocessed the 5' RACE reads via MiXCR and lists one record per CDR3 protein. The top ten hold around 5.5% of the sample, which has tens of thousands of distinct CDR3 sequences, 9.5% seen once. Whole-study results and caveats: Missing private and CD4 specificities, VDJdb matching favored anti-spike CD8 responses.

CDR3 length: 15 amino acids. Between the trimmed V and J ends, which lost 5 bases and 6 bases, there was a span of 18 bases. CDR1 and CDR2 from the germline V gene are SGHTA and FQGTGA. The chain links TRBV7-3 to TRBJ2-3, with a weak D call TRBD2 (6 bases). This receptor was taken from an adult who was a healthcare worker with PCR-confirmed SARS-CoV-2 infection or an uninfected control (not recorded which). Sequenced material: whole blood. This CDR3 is CASSPSGWAGDTQYF. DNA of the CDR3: TGTGCCAGCAGCCCCAGCGGGTGGGCGGGGGATACGCAGTATTTT. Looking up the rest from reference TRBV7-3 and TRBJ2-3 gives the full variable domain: GAGVSQTPSNKVTEKGKYVELRCDPISGHTALYWYRQSLGQGPEFLIYFQGTGAADDSGLPNDRFFAVRPEGSVSTLKIQRTERGDSAVYLCASSPSGWAGDTQYFGPGTRLTVL.